This TCR beta chain was obtained from a study of blood T cell repertoires in COVID-19. Study as a whole: Sources were T cells, B-cell-depleted T cells, or PBMCs; the material itself was cDNA or gDNA.

Germline V gene sequence: CDR1 SGHKS, CDR2 YYEKEE (reference sequence). V was cut by 4 bases and J by 2 bases, with 21 bases left in between. This CDR3 contains 18 residues. Here immunoSEQ multiplex PCR was the method, and the copy in TCRdb shows in-frame clones only, minus some. The table includes around 180,000 clones, around 80% detected once. This sequence joins TRBV5-5 and TRBJ1-4; D uncertain. The origin of this receptor is a woman aged 80 or over with COVID-19, enrolled during active disease. Sequences were obtained from peripheral blood. In nucleotides, the CDR3 is TGTGCCAGCAGCCCTATGCGGAGCCGCGCGTATACTAATGAAAAACTGTTTTTT. It codes for CASSPMRSRAYTNEKLFF.